The 10 T cell receptor beta chains below come from one sample, sequenced in a study of CD8+ T cells in alopecia areata. Sequencing relied on a cDNA template that was reverse transcribed from extracted RNA. Profiled with immunoSEQ multiplex PCR; TCRdb holds only in-frame clones, not every one. The sample lists about 120,000 clones, approximately 53% occurring once. The treatment is: oral pan-JAK inhibitor, 5-10 mg twice daily. Sequenced here: CD4+ T cells sorted from blood, sampled at week 4, from a patient treated with tofacitinib. These receptors came from a human donor with alopecia areata.

This clone was observed a few times. The chain recombines TRBV11-1 with TRBJ2-2; 10 bases match TRBD2. The CDR3 length is 14 residues. The V segment lost 6 bases and the J segment 5 bases; nucleotides outside the gene matches: 3. The germline CDR1 and CDR2 sequences are SGHAT and FQDESV (reference sequence). CDR3 coding DNA: TGTGCCAGCAGGCCTAGCGGGAGAACCGGGGAGCTGTTTTTT. Its translation is CASRPSGRTGELFF.

In its sample, this clone was seen a few times. The chain is built from TRBV18 and TRBJ1-5; D possibly corresponds to TRBD1 (5 bases). Per germline, CDR1 KGHSH and CDR2 LQKENI. CDR3 length equals 16 residues. V was cut by 1 base and J by 7 bases, with 17 bases left in between. Written as DNA, the CDR3 is TGTGCCAGCTCACCACTAGATGTCAAGGGGAGACAGCCCCAGCATTTT. Amino acids: CASSPLDVKGRQPQHF.

The genes are TRBV6-5 and TRBJ2-3; a weak D match, TRBD2 (7 bases). The germline CDR1 and CDR2 sequences are MNHEY and SVGAGI. The CDR3 loop spans 14 amino acids. V lost 6 bases and J lost 7, with 17 bases in between. In nucleotides, the CDR3 is TGTGCCAGCAGAAAGGGGGGAGGGATCCATACGCAGTATTTT. Encoded protein: CASRKGGGIHTQYF.

CDR3 sequence: CASSLAQKGIGNTIYF. The CDR3, as DNA: TGCGCCAGCAGCTTGGCCCAGAAGGGGATTGGAAACACCATATATTTT. This sequence joins TRBV5-1 and TRBJ1-3, with a tentative D call TRBD1 (5 bases). CDR1 and CDR2 (germline): SGHRS, YFSETQ. Trimming pared 0 bases from V and 3 bases from J, leaving 13 bases between. The CDR3 is made up of 16 amino acids.

The chain is built from TRBV29-1 and TRBJ2-3; perhaps TRBD2 as D (6 bases). This CDR3 comprises 12 residues. Germline CDR1 and CDR2: SQVTM and ANQGSEA. Between the trimmed V and J ends, which lost 4 bases and 6 bases, there was a span of 11 bases. The CDR3 coding sequence is TGCAGCGTTGGGGTAGGAGGGGATACGCAGTATTTT. It specifies CSVGVGGDTQYF.

V usage is TRBV27 and J usage is TRBJ2-5; TRBD1 might be the D (6 bases). Per the germline V gene, CDR1 is MNHEY and CDR2 is SMNVEV (reference sequence). The V end lost 6 bases, the J end lost 1 base, and 18 bases lay between the germline ends. The CDR3 runs to 16 residues. CDR3 region: CASSQSIRGPQETQYF. CDR3 sequence (DNA): TGTGCCAGCAGCCAATCGATCAGGGGTCCCCAAGAGACCCAGTACTTC.

This chain uses TRBV10-3 with TRBJ2-3; 7 nucleotides line up with TRBD2. The CDR3 is made up of 14 amino acids. CDR1 ENHRY and CDR2 SYGVKD come from the germline V gene. Losses at the gene ends were 6 bases for V and 0 bases for J; bases not matched to a gene: 3. The CDR3 DNA sequence: TGTGCCATCAGGAAGCGGGAAAGCACAGATACGCAGTATTTT. Its protein product is CAIRKRESTDTQYF.

The CDR3: CSVVVSGRTDEAFF. The DNA for the CDR3 is TGCAGCGTTGTTGTGTCCGGAAGAACGGACGAAGCTTTCTTT. The chain recombines TRBV29-1 with TRBJ1-1; D is undetermined. The germline gives CDR1 SQVTM, CDR2 ANQGSEA. The CDR3 extends over 14 amino acids. Trimming pared 4 bases from V and 8 bases from J, leaving 20 bases between.

This clone was detected only a few times. This sequence joins TRBV6-5 and TRBJ1-2; possible D gene TRBD1, 6 bases. With 0 bases removed from V and 7 bases from J, the gap between germline ends came to 15 bases. CDR3 size: 15 residues. Germline CDR1 reads MNHEY; CDR2 reads SVGAGI. The CDR3 spells CASSYSRGAQGGYTF. CDR3 nucleotide sequence: TGTGCCAGCAGTTACTCACGGGGGGCGCAGGGTGGCTACACCTTC.

The chain is built from TRBV7-2 and TRBJ2-5; D perhaps matches TRBD1 (5 bases). CDR1 is SGHTA and CDR2 is FQGNSA in the germline V gene. The CDR3 covers 14 residues. The V end lost 1 base, the J end lost 5 bases, and 11 bases lay between the germline ends. CDR3 DNA: TGTGCCAGCAGCTTAGGGCAGGGATCGGAGACCCAGTACTTC. Amino acid sequence: CASSLGQGSETQYF.